This T cell receptor (beta chain) was retrieved from a study of T cells in Graves' hyperthyroidism and ophthalmopathy. Study-wide points: Most expanded thyroid clonotypes above 0.001 also appeared in blood. With a median lead of roughly 6.2 months before onset, the model predicted ophthalmopathy.

The CDR3 consists of 13 residues. With V trimmed by 7 bases and J by 9 bases, 9 bases remained unmatched. From germline, CDR1 is ENHRY and CDR2 SYGVKD. This clonotype showed up many times. Its antigen is undetermined. Regions amplified from RNA transcripts were the TCR beta CDR3 regions. With the HTBI primer set, the TCR CDR3 went through a first round of RT-PCR. Each CDR3 protein gets one entry after TCRdb re-called the multiplex PCR reads with MiXCR. This sample has about 500,000 distinct CDR3 sequences, with about 45% found just once. Orbital computed tomography and thyroid ultrasound, together with serum TRAb and thyroxine and clinical symptoms, were used for diagnoses.

The gene calls are TRBV10-3 and TRBJ1-5, with 7 nucleotides matching TRBD1. This clonotype was obtained from an adult woman with Graves' disease, either hyperthyroidism or ophthalmopathy (not recorded which). The sample was peripheral blood or thyroid tissue (not recorded which). In DNA, the CDR3 is TGTGCCATCACGGAAAGACAGGGAGGGCCCCAGCATTTT. Protein sequence: CAITERQGGPQHF.